This TCR beta chain was profiled in a study of T cell changes during pregnancy in multiple sclerosis. Germline CDR1 and CDR2: LNHDA and SQIVND (reference sequence). The V and J ends lost 6 bases and 6 bases, in that order; junction bases with no gene match: 10. CDR3 length equals 14 residues. Data came from immunoSEQ multiplex PCR; TCRdb stores just in-frame clones and leaves some out. The sample holds some 29,000 clones, 89% seen once. This material consisted of CD8+ T cells from peripheral blood mononuclear cells, taken after pregnancy. This chain uses TRBV19 with TRBJ2-7; 8 bases align to TRBD1. The receptor was isolated from a female donor with multiple sclerosis, enrolled in a pregnancy study. The CDR3 DNA reads as TGTGCCAGTAGCTTGACAGGGGTATCAAGCGAGCAGTACTTC. Its translation: CASSLTGVSSEQYF.